The rows below give T cell receptor beta chains drawn from one sample of a study of blood T cell repertoires in COVID-19. Libraries were prepared by immunoSEQ multiplex PCR; TCRdb keeps only in-frame clonotypes and omits some of them. The sample has over 400,000 clones; about 85% are singletons. Sequenced material: PBMCs or T cells enriched from blood (not recorded which). The receptors were sampled from an older woman who had recovered from COVID-19. The CDR3 runs from the conserved cysteine through the conserved F or W. D genes are given only for firm matches. Not all rows give a size; the values are once, few, many and, for expanded clones, a class.

CDR3aa	v_gene	len	abundance	d_gene
CASSLTSSTDTQYF	TRBV5-1	14	.	TRBD2
CASSFGDSTGELFF	TRBV7-8	14	.	.
CASSESMGGQGIGYTF	TRBV10-2	16	.	TRBD1
CASSYRTGGRNIQYF	TRBV6-2/TRBV6-3	15	.	TRBD1
CASSHYVPRQGGINYGYTF	TRBV4-2	19	.	TRBD1
CASSLGRGNNSPLHF	TRBV7-9	15	.	.
CASSLLHWGLQETQYF	TRBV11-2	16	.	.
CASSRRGSGNTIYF	TRBV11-2	14	few	.
CASSWGRGYGYTF	TRBV6-5	13	.	.
CASSLRTSGTDTQYF	TRBV27	15	many	TRBD2
CASSLDSKNIQYF	TRBV21-1	13	.	.
CAWSGGVTEAFF	TRBV30	12	.	.
CASSYTGGNEQFF	TRBV6-5	13	.	TRBD2
CAITEGQNTGELFF	TRBV10-3	14	.	.
CASTSRQGGETQYF	TRBV19	14	.	TRBD2
CATSGGLKDTQYF	TRBV24-1	13	.	.
CATSFGSSYEQYF	TRBV10-2	13	.	.